These T cell receptor beta chains were read from a single sample in a study of T cell repertoires in cytomegalovirus infection. No antigens are known for them. Using its own MiXCR run on the reads, TCRdb lists one record per CDR3 protein. The profile shows some 920,000 distinct CDR3 sequences, roughly 31% of them singletons. The material sequenced was cultured CD8+ T cells from PBMCs, taken from culture after CMV antigen stimulation. The source is a human donor in good health (CMV status not recorded). Some clones in this sample may be carry-over from other donors' samples. Both conserved end residues are part of each CDR3. The D gene is left open where the match is weak. Clone size is given for some rows only: seen once, a few or many times, or a class if the clone is expanded.

v_call: TRBV7-6; clone_size: few; j_call: TRBJ2-6; d_call: .; cdr3_nt: TGTGCCAGCAGCTTAGGCACAGGGAGCGGGGCCAACGTCCTGACTTTC; cdr3_aa: CASSLGTGSGANVLTF
v_call: TRBV12-3/TRBV12-4; clone_size: .; j_call: TRBJ1-2; d_call: TRBD1; cdr3_nt: TGTGCCACCAACAGGGGTGGCTATGGCTACACCTTC; cdr3_aa: CATNRGGYGYTF
v_call: TRBV7-2; clone_size: many; j_call: TRBJ1-3; d_call: .; cdr3_nt: TGTGCCAGCAACCTCGACTCTGGAAACACCATATATTTT; cdr3_aa: CASNLDSGNTIYF
v_call: TRBV7-6; clone_size: few; j_call: TRBJ2-3; d_call: .; cdr3_nt: TGTGCCAGCAGCTCCCCGGGGCGGGGAAGAGATACGCAGTATTTT; cdr3_aa: CASSSPGRGRDTQYF
v_call: TRBV19; clone_size: .; j_call: TRBJ2-2; d_call: .; cdr3_nt: TGTGCCAGTAGTATAGCGACCCGCGGCGGGGAGCTGTTTTTT; cdr3_aa: CASSIATRGGELFF
v_call: TRBV7-2; clone_size: many; j_call: TRBJ1-2; d_call: TRBD1; cdr3_nt: TGTGCCAGCAGCTTCAGTGGACAGGGGGAAGATGGCTACACCTTC; cdr3_aa: CASSFSGQGEDGYTF
v_call: TRBV10-3; clone_size: few; j_call: TRBJ1-1; d_call: .; cdr3_nt: TGTGCCATCAGTGCGGGGGGAAACACTGAAGCTTTCTTT; cdr3_aa: CAISAGGNTEAFF
v_call: TRBV4-2; clone_size: .; j_call: TRBJ2-7; d_call: .; cdr3_nt: TGTGCCAGCAGCCCCCTTGGTGGCGGGGCCACCTACGAGCAGTACTTC; cdr3_aa: CASSPLGGGATYEQYF
v_call: TRBV6-1; clone_size: few; j_call: TRBJ2-3; d_call: TRBD2; cdr3_nt: TGTGCCAGCAGGGCCTTTCTAGCGGGGGGCTCCGTGAGAAGCACAGATACGCAGTATTTT; cdr3_aa: CASRAFLAGGSVRSTDTQYF
v_call: TRBV9; clone_size: few; j_call: TRBJ1-6; d_call: TRBD1; cdr3_nt: TGTGCCAGCAGCGCCGGGACAGAGTTGTCACCCCTCCACTTT; cdr3_aa: CASSAGTELSPLHF
v_call: TRBV4-1; clone_size: .; j_call: TRBJ2-1; d_call: .; cdr3_nt: TGCGCCAGCAGCCCCAATGGCCTTCATGAGCAGTTCTTC; cdr3_aa: CASSPNGLHEQFF
v_call: TRBV27; clone_size: few; j_call: TRBJ1-1; d_call: .; cdr3_nt: TGTGCCAGCAGGGGCCTGGGGAACACTGAAGCTTTCTTT; cdr3_aa: CASRGLGNTEAFF
v_call: TRBV28; clone_size: few; j_call: TRBJ2-4; d_call: .; cdr3_nt: TGTGCCAGCAGTCTATACACCATCGGGAGCAAAAACATTCAGTACTTC; cdr3_aa: CASSLYTIGSKNIQYF
v_call: TRBV10-3; clone_size: .; j_call: TRBJ2-3; d_call: .; cdr3_nt: TGTGCCATCAGTGAGTCATTAAACGGAGCACTTGGGCAGTATTTT; cdr3_aa: CAISESLNGALGQYF
v_call: TRBV5-4; clone_size: few; j_call: TRBJ2-1; d_call: TRBD2; cdr3_nt: TGTGCCAGCAGCGCACGGACTAGCGGGGACGAGCAGTTCTTC; cdr3_aa: CASSARTSGDEQFF
v_call: TRBV6-2/TRBV6-3; clone_size: .; j_call: TRBJ2-7; d_call: TRBD1; cdr3_nt: TGTGCCAGCAGTTACGCCGGGACAGTCTACGAGCAGTACTTC; cdr3_aa: CASSYAGTVYEQYF
v_call: TRBV7-9; clone_size: few; j_call: TRBJ1-4; d_call: .; cdr3_nt: TGTGCCAGCAGCTTCGGGTGGGACATTGATGAAAAACTGTTTTTT; cdr3_aa: CASSFGWDIDEKLFF
v_call: TRBV13; clone_size: .; j_call: TRBJ2-4; d_call: .; cdr3_nt: TGTGCCAGCAGCTCCTGGACCCGGAACATTCAGTACTTC; cdr3_aa: CASSSWTRNIQYF
v_call: TRBV10-3; clone_size: .; j_call: TRBJ2-1; d_call: TRBD1; cdr3_nt: TGTGCCATCAGTGAGTCAGACAGGGGTCTGCCGGGTGAGCAGTTCTTC; cdr3_aa: CAISESDRGLPGEQFF
v_call: TRBV3-1; clone_size: .; j_call: TRBJ2-1; d_call: TRBD2; cdr3_nt: TGTGCCAGCAGCCTCCGCCCTCTCAAACTAGCGGGGGGGGACGAGCAGTTCTTC; cdr3_aa: CASSLRPLKLAGGDEQFF
v_call: TRBV6-1; clone_size: .; j_call: TRBJ2-7; d_call: .; cdr3_nt: TGTGCCAGCAGCGCCACCATCGAGGCCTCCGTATCCCTCTACGAGCAGTACTTC; cdr3_aa: CASSATIEASVSLYEQYF
v_call: TRBV7-9; clone_size: few; j_call: TRBJ1-2; d_call: .; cdr3_nt: TGTGCCAGCAGGGCCGGGACAAGCTATGGCTACACCTTC; cdr3_aa: CASRAGTSYGYTF
v_call: TRBV6-1; clone_size: few; j_call: TRBJ2-1; d_call: .; cdr3_nt: TGTGCCAGCAGACCCTCCGACAGGTTATTTTACAATGAGCAGTTCTTC; cdr3_aa: CASRPSDRLFYNEQFF
v_call: TRBV6-6; clone_size: .; j_call: TRBJ2-2; d_call: .; cdr3_nt: TGTGCCAGCAGGGGGGCACCCGACTCGAACACCGGGGAGCTGTTTTTT; cdr3_aa: CASRGAPDSNTGELFF
v_call: TRBV4-3; clone_size: .; j_call: TRBJ2-3; d_call: .; cdr3_nt: TGCGCCAGCAGCCAAGGCTCGCGGCCCACAGATACGCAGTATTTT; cdr3_aa: CASSQGSRPTDTQYF
v_call: TRBV7-6; clone_size: .; j_call: TRBJ2-7; d_call: .; cdr3_nt: TGTGCCAGCAGCCAATCGCTGGGGGCTAATTCCTACGAGCAGTACTTC; cdr3_aa: CASSQSLGANSYEQYF
v_call: TRBV4-1; clone_size: few; j_call: TRBJ1-2; d_call: .; cdr3_nt: TGCGCCAGCAGCCAACCCAGGTCGGAGGGCTACACCTTC; cdr3_aa: CASSQPRSEGYTF
v_call: TRBV4-2; clone_size: few; j_call: TRBJ2-7; d_call: .; cdr3_nt: TGTGCCAGCAGCCAAGATAACCAGGTCTACGAGCAGTACTTC; cdr3_aa: CASSQDNQVYEQYF
v_call: TRBV28; clone_size: few; j_call: TRBJ2-3; d_call: .; cdr3_nt: TGTGCCAGCAGTCACGGTAGCTTAATAAATACGCAGTATTTT; cdr3_aa: CASSHGSLINTQYF
v_call: TRBV11-3; clone_size: .; j_call: TRBJ2-3; d_call: .; cdr3_nt: TGTGCCAGCAGCTTACACTCCCCAGACACAGATACGCAGTATTTT; cdr3_aa: CASSLHSPDTDTQYF
v_call: TRBV15; clone_size: few; j_call: TRBJ1-5; d_call: .; cdr3_nt: TGTGCCACCAGCAGAGACGTAGGACGCAATCAGCCCCAGCATTTT; cdr3_aa: CATSRDVGRNQPQHF
v_call: TRBV7-9; clone_size: few; j_call: TRBJ2-3; d_call: .; cdr3_nt: TGTGCCAGCAGCTCCAGGGGATCACAGTATTTT; cdr3_aa: CASSSRGSQYF
v_call: TRBV11-2; clone_size: .; j_call: TRBJ2-3; d_call: TRBD2; cdr3_nt: TGTGCCAGCAGCTTAGTTCTAGCGGGGGGTACTTATAGCACAGATACGCAGTATTTT; cdr3_aa: CASSLVLAGGTYSTDTQYF
v_call: TRBV7-6; clone_size: few; j_call: TRBJ1-1; d_call: .; cdr3_nt: TGTGCCAGCAGCTTAGACAGGAGGACTGAAGCTTTCTTT; cdr3_aa: CASSLDRRTEAFF
v_call: TRBV12-5; clone_size: few; j_call: TRBJ2-1; d_call: .; cdr3_nt: TGTGCTAGTGGTTTGAGTGGGGACTACAATGAGCAGTTCTTC; cdr3_aa: CASGLSGDYNEQFF
v_call: TRBV7-2; clone_size: many; j_call: TRBJ1-2; d_call: TRBD1; cdr3_nt: TGTGCCAGCAGCCCAAGGGACAGGGGGCACTATGGCTACACCTTC; cdr3_aa: CASSPRDRGHYGYTF
v_call: TRBV4-2; clone_size: few; j_call: TRBJ2-5; d_call: TRBD2; cdr3_nt: TGTGCCAGCAGCCAAGGTACTAGCGGGGAGTACCAAGAGACCCAGTACTTC; cdr3_aa: CASSQGTSGEYQETQYF
v_call: TRBV7-6; clone_size: many; j_call: TRBJ2-7; d_call: .; cdr3_nt: TGTGCCAGCAGCGGAGGACAGAAGAGCTCCTACGAGCAGTACTTC; cdr3_aa: CASSGGQKSSYEQYF
v_call: TRBV28; clone_size: .; j_call: TRBJ2-1; d_call: .; cdr3_nt: TGTGCCAGCAGTTTAATGAGGGGTAGCTCCTACAATGAGCAGTTCTTC; cdr3_aa: CASSLMRGSSYNEQFF
v_call: TRBV20-1; clone_size: .; j_call: TRBJ1-2; d_call: .; cdr3_nt: TGCAGTGCTAGAGATATAGGGGAAAATGGCTACACCTTC; cdr3_aa: CSARDIGENGYTF
v_call: TRBV5-5; clone_size: .; j_call: TRBJ2-3; d_call: TRBD2; cdr3_nt: TGTGCCAGCAGCTTGGAGGGTAGCGGGGGACCAGATACGCAGTATTTT; cdr3_aa: CASSLEGSGGPDTQYF
v_call: TRBV19; clone_size: .; j_call: TRBJ2-1; d_call: .; cdr3_nt: TGTGCCAGTAGTATAGTAGGCTACGCGGACCGAAGACTAGTATACCCTGCCAATGAGCAGTTCTTC; cdr3_aa: CASSIVGYADRRLVYPANEQFF
v_call: TRBV2; clone_size: .; j_call: TRBJ2-7; d_call: .; cdr3_nt: TGTGCCAGCAGGGACGAGCAGTACTTC; cdr3_aa: CASRDEQYF
v_call: TRBV12-5; clone_size: .; j_call: TRBJ2-1; d_call: .; cdr3_nt: TGTGCTAGTGGTTTGGACACCTACAATGAGCAGTTCTTC; cdr3_aa: CASGLDTYNEQFF
v_call: TRBV6-5; clone_size: few; j_call: TRBJ2-7; d_call: .; cdr3_nt: TGTGCCAGCAGCTCCGGACATCCGAGCTCCTACGAGCAGTACTTC; cdr3_aa: CASSSGHPSSYEQYF
v_call: TRBV4-2; clone_size: .; j_call: TRBJ2-5; d_call: TRBD2; cdr3_nt: TGTGCCAGCAGCCCTCTGGTGGCGGGGGGCGAGACCCAGTACTTC; cdr3_aa: CASSPLVAGGETQYF
v_call: TRBV6-2/TRBV6-3; clone_size: .; j_call: TRBJ1-5; d_call: .; cdr3_nt: TGTGCCAGCACAACAAGAACACTTTATAGCAATCAGCCCCAGCATTTT; cdr3_aa: CASTTRTLYSNQPQHF
v_call: TRBV12-3/TRBV12-4; clone_size: few; j_call: TRBJ1-5; d_call: .; cdr3_nt: TGTGCCAGCAGTTTAGCGAGTCATCAGCCCCAGCATTTT; cdr3_aa: CASSLASHQPQHF
v_call: TRBV6-1; clone_size: few; j_call: TRBJ2-6; d_call: .; cdr3_nt: TGTGCCAGCAGTGACCGGGACCTTTTTAGCTCTGGGGCCAACGTCCTGACTTTC; cdr3_aa: CASSDRDLFSSGANVLTF
v_call: TRBV20-1; clone_size: .; j_call: TRBJ2-3; d_call: TRBD1; cdr3_nt: TGCAGTGCTTACAGGACAGGGGGCACAGATACGCAGTATTTT; cdr3_aa: CSAYRTGGTDTQYF
v_call: TRBV5-6; clone_size: .; j_call: TRBJ2-1; d_call: .; cdr3_nt: TGTGCCAGCAGCTTGAAGGGGATCTCCTACAATGAGCAGTTCTTC; cdr3_aa: CASSLKGISYNEQFF
v_call: TRBV29-1; clone_size: few; j_call: TRBJ1-1; d_call: .; cdr3_nt: TGCAGCGCTGGACGCATGACGAACACTGAAGCTTTCTTT; cdr3_aa: CSAGRMTNTEAFF
v_call: TRBV2; clone_size: .; j_call: TRBJ1-1; d_call: .; cdr3_nt: TGTGCCAGCAGGCAACCGTCTGGAGCTTTCTTT; cdr3_aa: CASRQPSGAFF
v_call: TRBV27; clone_size: .; j_call: TRBJ2-3; d_call: TRBD2; cdr3_nt: TGTGCCAGCAGTTTATCGGGGGTTACTAGCGGGGGGTCCACAGATACGCAGTATTTT; cdr3_aa: CASSLSGVTSGGSTDTQYF
v_call: TRBV7-9; clone_size: .; j_call: TRBJ2-5; d_call: TRBD1; cdr3_nt: TGTGCCAGCAGCCTACGGGACAGGGATGTGACCCAGTACTTC; cdr3_aa: CASSLRDRDVTQYF